These 22 T cell receptor beta chains share one sample of origin, sequenced in a study of blood T cell repertoires in COVID-19. Data came from immunoSEQ multiplex PCR; TCRdb stores just in-frame clones and leaves some out. Among around 140,000 clones listed, roughly 84% were seen once. Sequenced sample: peripheral blood. Receptors originate from a young man with COVID-19, enrolled during active disease.

In this sample, this clone turned up a few times. CDR3 in DNA: TGTGCCAGCTCTAGCGGCAATGAGCAGTTCTTC. Translation gives CASSSGNEQFF. V usage is TRBV18 and J usage is TRBJ2-1, with a possible D match to TRBD2 (6 bases). The CDR3 consists of 11 residues. The germline CDR1 and CDR2 sequences are KGHSH and LQKENI. The ends were cut back, 6 bases at V and 6 bases at J, with 6 bases in the middle.

This clone has just a few counts. CDR3 nucleotides: TGCGCCAGCAGCTTGGCTCGAGCGGGAGGGAGCTCCTACAATGAGCAGTTCTTC. Its translation is CASSLARAGGSSYNEQFF. This chain connects TRBV5-1 to TRBJ2-1; 10 positions agree with TRBD2. The germline gives CDR1 SGHRS, CDR2 YFSETQ. The CDR3 is made up of 18 amino acids. With 0 bases clipped from V and 0 bases from J, the junction kept 6 bases outside the gene matches. Looking up the rest from reference TRBV5-1 and TRBJ2-1 gives the full variable domain: KAGVTQTPRYLIKTRGQQVTLSCSPISGHRSVSWYQQTPGQGLQFLFEYFSETQRNKGNFPGRFSGRQFSNSRSEMNVSTLELGDSALYLCASSLARAGGSSYNEQFFGPGTRLTVL.

This clone was counted a few times. This chain links TRBV6-4 with TRBJ2-3, with D possibly TRBD2 on 6 matching bases. This CDR3 is built from 15 residues. Germline V lookup: CDR1 MRHNA, CDR2 SNTAGT. V gave up 0 bases and J gave up 0 bases, with 7 bases separating them. The DNA of the CDR3 is TGTGCCAGCAGTGACTCGGCGGGGAGCACAGATACGCAGTATTTT. Translation gives CASSDSAGSTDTQYF.

In its sample, this clone was seen once. V is TRBV18 and J is TRBJ1-6; TRBD1 matches 8 bases. The germline V gene encodes CDR1 KGHSH and CDR2 LQKENI. With 4 bases clipped from V and 7 bases from J, the junction kept 3 bases outside the gene matches. The CDR3 totals 14 residues. The CDR3 here is CASSLDRVNSPLHF. Written as DNA, the CDR3 is TGTGCCAGCTCACTGGACAGGGTAAATTCACCCCTCCACTTT.

The chain uses TRBV27 and TRBJ2-5; TRBD2 matches 8 bases. Looked up from germline, CDR1 is MNHEY and CDR2 is SMNVEV (reference sequence). J lost 4 bases, V lost 10 bases, and 8 bases had no gene match. This CDR3 spans 13 amino acids. The CDR3 DNA is TGTGCCACTCTTAGCGGGACCGGAGAGACCCAGTACTTC. This gives the protein CATLSGTGETQYF.

The chain combines TRBV28 with TRBJ2-2, with D possibly TRBD2 on 6 matching bases. V was shortened by 9 bases and J by 6 bases, with 14 bases between the two germline ends. The CDR3 runs to 13 residues. Looked up from germline, CDR1 is MDHEN and CDR2 is SYDVKM. The CDR3 here is CASMGGGPGELFF. CDR3 bases: TGTGCCAGTATGGGGGGAGGCCCCGGGGAGCTGTTTTTT.

The chain is built from TRBV24-1 and TRBJ1-1; D gene uncertain. This CDR3 comprises 13 residues. V lost 2 bases, J lost 7 bases, and 10 bases lay in between. The germline gives CDR1 KGHDR, CDR2 SFDVKD. The CDR3 sequence: CATSDSMGLEAFF. The CDR3, as DNA: TGTGCCACCAGTGATTCGATGGGCCTTGAAGCTTTCTTT.

This sequence joins TRBV6-6 and TRBJ1-5, with 7 positions matching TRBD1. Germline CDR1 and CDR2: MNHNY and SVGAGI (reference sequence). The CDR3 consists of 16 residues. The V segment lost 5 bases and the J segment 3 bases; nucleotides outside the gene matches: 10. CDR3 sequence reads: CASSTRDRNSNQPQHF. The CDR3 DNA reads as TGTGCCAGCAGTACTCGGGACAGAAACTCCAATCAGCCCCAGCATTTT.

The chain uses TRBV11-2 and TRBJ2-1; TRBD2 matches at 8 bases. Trimming removed 5 bases from V and 3 bases from J; junction bases left unmatched: 6. Germline CDR1 SGHAT, CDR2 FQNNGV. CDR3 length: 15 residues. The CDR3 reads CASSLTSGNYNEQFF. The CDR3 DNA follows: TGTGCCAGCAGCCTTACTAGCGGAAACTACAATGAGCAGTTCTTC.

The rearrangement links TRBV15 to TRBJ2-3, with a tentative D call TRBD1 (5 bases). The CDR3 is 13 amino acids. V was clipped by 3 bases and J by 7 bases, with 11 bases between them. Germline loops: CDR1 LNHNV, CDR2 YYDKDF (reference sequence). CDR3 nucleotides: TGTGCCACCAGCAGGACAGCGACGAATACGCAGTATTTT. Protein: CATSRTATNTQYF.

J is TRBJ2-5 and V is TRBV6-5; TRBD2 matches at 10 bases. The CDR3 sequence is 16 residues long. Germline CDR1 is MNHEY and CDR2 is SVGAGI. Trimming cost V 1 base and J 2 bases; bases outside gene matches: 4. CDR3 nucleotide sequence: TGTGCCAGCAGTTACTGGACTAGCGGCAGTCAAGAGACCCAGTACTTC. Its protein product is CASSYWTSGSQETQYF.

The chain couples TRBV6-6 to TRBJ1-2; TRBD1 is a possible D gene (6 bases). V shed 4 bases and J shed 2 bases, with 17 bases lying between them. CDR3 size: 16 residues. CDR1 is MNHNY and CDR2 is SVGAGI in the germline V gene (reference sequence). Written as DNA, the CDR3 is TGTGCCAGCAGTTTTTCCCCCCCAACAGGGAACTATGGCTACACCTTC. Its translation is CASSFSPPTGNYGYTF.

The gene calls are TRBV30 and TRBJ1-5; no clear D gene. CDR1 GTSNPN and CDR2 SVGIG come from the germline V gene (reference sequence). CDR3 length: 14 residues. V was cut by 5 bases and J by 1 base, with 12 bases left in between. CDR3 in amino acids: CAWDSAVSNQPQHF. CDR3 DNA sequence: TGTGCCTGGGACTCCGCCGTGAGCAATCAGCCCCAGCATTTT. The variable domain in full, completed from reference TRBV30 and TRBJ1-5, reads SQTIHQWPATLVQPVGSPLSLECTVEGTSNPNLYWYRQAAGRGLQLLFYSVGIGQISSEVPQNLSASRPQDRQFILSSKKLLLSDSGFYLCAWDSAVSNQPQHFGDGTRLSIL.

This clone was detected only a few times. J is TRBJ2-6 and V is TRBV2; 12 bases fit TRBD1. The length of the CDR3 is 18 residues. The J segment lost 5 bases and the V segment lost 6 bases, leaving 11 bases of the junction unmatched. CDR1 is SNHLY and CDR2 is FYNNEI in the germline V gene. The CDR3 coding sequence is TGTGCCAGCAGGGCCCCGGGACAGGGGGCGCAAAGGGCCAACGTCCTGACTTTC. It yields the protein CASRAPGQGAQRANVLTF.

The genes are TRBV19 and TRBJ2-4; TRBD1 aligns across 8 bases. Trimming at V came to 5 bases and at J to 3 bases, leaving 6 bases not matched to a gene. There are 15 residues in the CDR3. Germline CDR1 reads LNHDA; CDR2 reads SQIVND (reference sequence). This chain's CDR3 is CASSGTGTGKNIQYF. CDR3 coding DNA: TGTGCCAGTAGTGGAACCGGGACAGGCAAAAACATTCAGTACTTC.

The chain combines TRBV28 with TRBJ1-2; 10 positions match TRBD1. The trim removed 2 bases at V and 6 bases at J, leaving 15 bases unmatched. CDR3 length: 18 residues. Germline CDR1 reads MDHEN; CDR2 reads SYDVKM. The CDR3 protein is CASSLLDRGQIYSHGYTF. The CDR3 DNA reads as TGTGCCAGCAGTTTACTCGACAGGGGGCAGATCTATTCCCATGGCTACACCTTC.

The V and J genes are TRBV10-2 and TRBJ1-4, with 7 bases identical to TRBD1. The CDR3 sequence is 15 residues long. The ends lost 2 bases at V and 8 bases at J; junction bases unmatched: 8. Germline CDR1 WSHSY, CDR2 SAAADI. The CDR3 nucleotides read TGCGCCAGCAGTGAGGGGCAGGGGGTAGGGGAAAAACTGTTTTTT. Translating gives CASSEGQGVGEKLFF.

CDR3 nucleotide sequence: TGTGCCAGCAGCCTCGGACAGCAGACCTCAGAGACCCAGTACTTC. Protein: CASSLGQQTSETQYF. The gene calls are TRBV2 and TRBJ2-5; weak D call: TRBD1 (6 bases). CDR1 is SNHLY, CDR2 FYNNEI, per germline. V was clipped by 6 bases and J by 4 bases, with 18 bases between them. The length of the CDR3 is 15 residues.

The chain recombines TRBV7-6 with TRBJ2-3; 14 bases agree with TRBD2. After removal of 5 bases from V and 8 bases from J, the junction contained 12 bases not matched to a gene. This CDR3 has 17 residues. CDR1 is SGHVS, CDR2 FNYEAQ, per germline. CDR3 region: CASSLQTSGRGQGTQYF. The CDR3 bases are TGTGCCAGCAGCCTCCAGACTAGCGGGAGGGGGCAGGGTACGCAGTATTTT.

The chain combines TRBV28 with TRBJ1-4, with 7 nucleotides matching TRBD1. The CDR3 consists of 16 residues. The V gene end was trimmed by 5 bases and the J gene end by 4 bases; junction bases not matched to a gene: 10. The germline gives CDR1 MDHEN, CDR2 SYDVKM. The CDR3 protein is CASSPPGTAFNEKLFF. CDR3 nucleotide sequence: TGTGCCAGCAGTCCCCCTGGGACAGCCTTTAATGAAAAACTGTTTTTT.

The rearrangement joins TRBV27 to TRBJ2-7; tentative D call: TRBD2 (5 bases). V lost 8 bases and J 4 bases, leaving 15 bases between the germline ends. CDR3 length: 13 amino acids. Looked up from germline, CDR1 is MNHEY and CDR2 is SMNVEV (reference sequence). The CDR3 region is CASHLGGPYEQYF. CDR3 in DNA: TGTGCCAGCCACTTGGGCGGGCCGTACGAGCAGTACTTC.

The chain couples TRBV4-1 to TRBJ2-1, with D perhaps matching TRBD2 (6 bases). Looked up from germline, CDR1 is MGHRA and CDR2 is YSYEKL. V was clipped by 0 bases and J by 0 bases, with 9 bases between them. The CDR3 spans 16 residues. The CDR3 nucleotides read TGCGCCAGCAGCCAAGAGAGGCGGGACTCCTACAATGAGCAGTTCTTC. It specifies CASSQERRDSYNEQFF.